This T cell receptor (beta chain) was captured by sequencing in a study of blood T cell repertoires in COVID-19. Donors in Cohort 3 counted as recovered after two negative PCRs, clearance, or symptom resolution. V trimming: 4 bases; J trimming: 3 bases; junction bases outside the gene matches: 9. Germline V gene lookup returns CDR1 SGHNT and CDR2 YYREEE (reference sequence). CDR3 size: 15 residues. Sequencing used immunoSEQ multiplex PCR; TCRdb keeps in-frame clones, though not all of them. The sample shows approximately 190,000 clones, about 80% of them seen only once. The clonotype originates from a middle-aged man who had recovered from COVID-19. Sequencing was performed on PBMCs or T cells enriched from blood (not recorded which). The chain joins TRBV5-4 to TRBJ1-2; 7 bases fit TRBD1. The CDR3 bases are TGTGCCAGCAGCCGCACGACAGGGTGGGACTATGGCTACACCTTC. This codes for CASSRTTGWDYGYTF.